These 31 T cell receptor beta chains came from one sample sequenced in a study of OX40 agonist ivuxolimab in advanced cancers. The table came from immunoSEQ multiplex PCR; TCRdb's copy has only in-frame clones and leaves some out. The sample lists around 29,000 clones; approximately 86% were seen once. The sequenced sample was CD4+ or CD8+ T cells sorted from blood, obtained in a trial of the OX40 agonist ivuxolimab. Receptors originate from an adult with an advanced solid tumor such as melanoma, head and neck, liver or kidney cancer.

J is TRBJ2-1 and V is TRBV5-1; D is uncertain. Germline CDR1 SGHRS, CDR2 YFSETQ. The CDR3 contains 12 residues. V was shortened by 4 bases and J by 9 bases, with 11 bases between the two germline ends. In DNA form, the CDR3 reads TGCGCCAGCAGCCCGCTAGGGTTTGAGCAGTTCTTC. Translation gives CASSPLGFEQFF.

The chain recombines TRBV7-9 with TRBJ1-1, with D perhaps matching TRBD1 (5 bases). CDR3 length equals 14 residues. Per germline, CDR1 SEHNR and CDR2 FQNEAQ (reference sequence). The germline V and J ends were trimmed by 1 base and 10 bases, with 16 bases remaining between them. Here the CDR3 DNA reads TGTGCCAGCAGCTTAGGCGACAGTCCTATACGAGCTTTCTTT. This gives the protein CASSLGDSPIRAFF.

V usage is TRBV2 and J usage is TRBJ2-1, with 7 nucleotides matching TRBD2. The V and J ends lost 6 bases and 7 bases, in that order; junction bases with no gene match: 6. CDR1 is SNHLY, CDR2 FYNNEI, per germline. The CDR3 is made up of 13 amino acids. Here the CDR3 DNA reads TGTGCCAGCAGCCGGGGGGTAGGAAATGAGCAGTTCTTC. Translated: CASSRGVGNEQFF.

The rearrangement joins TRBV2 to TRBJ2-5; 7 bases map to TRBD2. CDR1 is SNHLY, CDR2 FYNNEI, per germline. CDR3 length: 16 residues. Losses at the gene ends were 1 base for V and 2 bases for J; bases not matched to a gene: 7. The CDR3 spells CASSEGNGREQETQYF. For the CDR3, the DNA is TGTGCCAGCAGTGAAGGGAATGGGCGGGAGCAAGAGACCCAGTACTTC.

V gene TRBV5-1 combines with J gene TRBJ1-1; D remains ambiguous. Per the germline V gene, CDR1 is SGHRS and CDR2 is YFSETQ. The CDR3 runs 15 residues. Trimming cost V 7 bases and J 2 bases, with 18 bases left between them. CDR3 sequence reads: CASSLASAGNTEAFF. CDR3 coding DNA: TGCGCCAGCTCTTTGGCCTCCGCGGGTAACACTGAAGCTTTCTTT.

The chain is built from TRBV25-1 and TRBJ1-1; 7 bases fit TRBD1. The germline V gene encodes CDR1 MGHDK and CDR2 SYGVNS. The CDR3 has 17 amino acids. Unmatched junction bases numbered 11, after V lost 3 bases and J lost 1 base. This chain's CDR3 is CASSEVSGGRANTEAFF. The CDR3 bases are TGTGCCAGCAGTGAGGTCTCAGGGGGTCGGGCGAACACTGAAGCTTTCTTT.

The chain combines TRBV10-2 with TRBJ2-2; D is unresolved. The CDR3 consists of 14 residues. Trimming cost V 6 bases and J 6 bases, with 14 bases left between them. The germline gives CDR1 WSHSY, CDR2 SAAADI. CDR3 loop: CASSGGGGSGELFF. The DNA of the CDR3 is TGCGCCAGCAGCGGCGGTGGTGGGTCCGGGGAGCTGTTTTTT.

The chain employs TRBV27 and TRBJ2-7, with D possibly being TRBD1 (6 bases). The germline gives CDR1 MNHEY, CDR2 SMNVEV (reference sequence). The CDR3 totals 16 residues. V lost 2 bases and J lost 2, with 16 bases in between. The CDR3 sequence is CASSLGSAGDPYEQYF. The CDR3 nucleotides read TGTGCCAGCAGTTTAGGCTCGGCAGGGGACCCCTACGAGCAGTACTTC.

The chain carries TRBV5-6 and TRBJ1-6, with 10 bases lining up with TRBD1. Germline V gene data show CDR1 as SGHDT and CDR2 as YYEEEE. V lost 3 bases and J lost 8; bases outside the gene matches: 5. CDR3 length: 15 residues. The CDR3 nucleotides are TGTGCCAGCAGCTCCATAGGACAGGGGGATTCACCCCTCCACTTT. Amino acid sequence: CASSSIGQGDSPLHF.

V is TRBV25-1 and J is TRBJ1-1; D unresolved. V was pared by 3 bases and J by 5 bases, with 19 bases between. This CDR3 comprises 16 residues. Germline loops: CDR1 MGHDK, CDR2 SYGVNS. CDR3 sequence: CASSDSPRGDWTEAFF. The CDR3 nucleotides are TGTGCCAGCAGTGATTCCCCCCGCGGGGATTGGACTGAAGCTTTCTTT.

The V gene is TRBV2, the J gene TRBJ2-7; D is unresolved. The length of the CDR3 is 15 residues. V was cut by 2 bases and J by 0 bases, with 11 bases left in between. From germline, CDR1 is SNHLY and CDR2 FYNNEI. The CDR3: CASSESASASYEQYF. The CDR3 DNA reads TGTGCCAGCAGTGAATCGGCTTCTGCCTCCTACGAGCAGTACTTC.

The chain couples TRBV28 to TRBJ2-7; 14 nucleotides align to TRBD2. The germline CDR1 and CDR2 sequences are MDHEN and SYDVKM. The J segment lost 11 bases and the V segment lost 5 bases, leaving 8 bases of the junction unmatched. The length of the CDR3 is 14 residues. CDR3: CASSRLAGGLSEYF. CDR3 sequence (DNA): TGTGCCAGCAGTAGACTAGCGGGAGGGCTGAGTGAGTACTTC.

The chain's CDR3 is CASSVNSYEQYF. In DNA, the CDR3 is TGTGCCAGCAGCGTAAACAGCTACGAGCAGTACTTC. The rearrangement uses TRBV9 and TRBJ2-7; no reliable D call. V lost 1 base to trimming and J lost 3 bases, with 5 bases between them. CDR1 is SGDLS and CDR2 is YYNGEE in the germline V gene. CDR3 size: 12 residues.

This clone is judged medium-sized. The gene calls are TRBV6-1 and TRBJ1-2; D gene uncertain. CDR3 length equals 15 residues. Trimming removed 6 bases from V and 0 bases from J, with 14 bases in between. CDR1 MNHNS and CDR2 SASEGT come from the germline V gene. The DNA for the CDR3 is TGTGCCAGCAGGAAGGGCCTAGGCCCTAACTATGGCTACACCTTC. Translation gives CASRKGLGPNYGYTF.

This CDR3 reads CATSRGQLYEQYF. The CDR3 DNA sequence: TGTGCCACCAGCAGAGGGCAACTCTACGAGCAGTACTTC. The chain employs TRBV15 and TRBJ2-5; D ambiguous. The J call may be faulty, since TRBJ2-7 better matches the DNA end. This CDR3 is 13 amino acids long. Germline V lookup: CDR1 LNHNV, CDR2 YYDKDF (reference sequence).

CDR3 bases: TGTGCCAGCAGCTTGGTAGCCCGACCCTACGAGCAGTACTTC. It specifies CASSLVARPYEQYF. The rearrangement links TRBV5-6 to TRBJ2-7; D is uncertain. CDR1 and CDR2 from the germline V gene are SGHDT and YYEEEE. The V gene lost 0 bases and the J gene lost 2 bases, with 9 bases spanning the gap. The CDR3 is 14 residues long.

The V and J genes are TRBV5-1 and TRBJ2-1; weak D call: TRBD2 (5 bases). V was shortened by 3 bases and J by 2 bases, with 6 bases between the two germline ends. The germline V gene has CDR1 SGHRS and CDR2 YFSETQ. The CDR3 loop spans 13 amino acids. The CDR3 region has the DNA TGCGCCAGCAGCTGGCGGGCCTACAATGAGCAGTTCTTC. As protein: CASSWRAYNEQFF.

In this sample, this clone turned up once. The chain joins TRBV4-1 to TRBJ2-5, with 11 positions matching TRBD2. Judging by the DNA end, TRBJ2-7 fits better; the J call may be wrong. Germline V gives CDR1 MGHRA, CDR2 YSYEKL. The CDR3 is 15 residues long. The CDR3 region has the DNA TGCGCCAGCAGCCCCCTAGCGGGGGGCACCTACGAGCAGTACTTC. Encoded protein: CASSPLAGGTYEQYF.

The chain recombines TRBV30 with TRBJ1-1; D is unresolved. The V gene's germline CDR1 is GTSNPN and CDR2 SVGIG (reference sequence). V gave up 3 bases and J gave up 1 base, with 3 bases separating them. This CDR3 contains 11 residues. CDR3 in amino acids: CAWSRNTEAFF. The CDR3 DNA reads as TGTGCCTGGAGCAGGAACACTGAAGCTTTCTTT. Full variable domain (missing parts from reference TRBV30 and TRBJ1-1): SQTIHQWPATLVQPVGSPLSLECTVEGTSNPNLYWYRQAAGRGLQLLFYSVGIGQISSEVPQNLSASRPQDRQFILSSKKLLLSDSGFYLCAWSRNTEAFFGQGTRLTVV.

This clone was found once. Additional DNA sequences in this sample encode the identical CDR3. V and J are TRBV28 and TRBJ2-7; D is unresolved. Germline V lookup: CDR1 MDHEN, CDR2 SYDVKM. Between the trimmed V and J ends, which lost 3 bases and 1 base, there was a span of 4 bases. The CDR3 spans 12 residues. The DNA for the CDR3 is TGTGCCAGCAGTTTGGGTTCCTACGAGCAGTACTTC. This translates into CASSLGSYEQYF.

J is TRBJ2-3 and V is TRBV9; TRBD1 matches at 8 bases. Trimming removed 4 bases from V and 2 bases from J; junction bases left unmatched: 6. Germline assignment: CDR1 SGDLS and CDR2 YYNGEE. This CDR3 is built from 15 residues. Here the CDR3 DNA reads TGTGCCAGCAGCTCCCAGGGGGCGCCCACAGATACGCAGTATTTT. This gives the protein CASSSQGAPTDTQYF.

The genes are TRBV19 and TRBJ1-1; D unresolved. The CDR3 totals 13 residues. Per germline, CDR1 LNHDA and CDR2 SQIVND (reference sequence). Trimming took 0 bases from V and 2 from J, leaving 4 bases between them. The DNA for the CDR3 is TGTGCCAGTAGTATAGATGGCAACACTGAAGCTTTCTTT. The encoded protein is CASSIDGNTEAFF. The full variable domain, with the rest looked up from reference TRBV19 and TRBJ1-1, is DGGITQSPKYLFRKEGQNVTLSCEQNLNHDAMYWYRQDPGQGLRLIYYSQIVNDFQKGDIAEGYSVSREKKESFPLTVTSAQKNPTAFYLCASSIDGNTEAFFGQGTRLTVV.

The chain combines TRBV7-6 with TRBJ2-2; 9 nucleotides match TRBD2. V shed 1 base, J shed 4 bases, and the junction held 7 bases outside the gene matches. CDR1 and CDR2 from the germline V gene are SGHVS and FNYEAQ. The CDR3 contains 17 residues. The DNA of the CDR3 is TGTGCCAGCAGCTTAGTCCGGGGACTAGCTGGCACCGGGGAGCTGTTTTTT. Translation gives CASSLVRGLAGTGELFF.

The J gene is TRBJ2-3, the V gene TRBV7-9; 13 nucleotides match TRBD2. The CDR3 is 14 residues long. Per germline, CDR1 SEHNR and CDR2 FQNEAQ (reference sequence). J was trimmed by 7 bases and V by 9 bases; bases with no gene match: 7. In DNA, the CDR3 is TGTGCCAGTGAGCCGGGACTAGCGGGACATACGCAGTATTTT. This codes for CASEPGLAGHTQYF.

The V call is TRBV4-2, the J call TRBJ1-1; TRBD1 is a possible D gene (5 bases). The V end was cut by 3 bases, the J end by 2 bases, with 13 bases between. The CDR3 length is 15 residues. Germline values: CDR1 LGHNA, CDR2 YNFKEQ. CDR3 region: CASSQVQGVNTEAFF. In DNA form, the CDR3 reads TGTGCCAGCAGCCAGGTTCAGGGAGTCAACACTGAAGCTTTCTTT.

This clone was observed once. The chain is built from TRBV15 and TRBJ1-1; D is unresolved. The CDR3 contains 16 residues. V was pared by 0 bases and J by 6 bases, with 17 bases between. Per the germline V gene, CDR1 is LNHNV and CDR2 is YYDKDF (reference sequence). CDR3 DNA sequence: TGTGCCACCAGCAGAGATCCGGGGTGGGTGGGAGCTGAAGCTTTCTTT. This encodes CATSRDPGWVGAEAFF. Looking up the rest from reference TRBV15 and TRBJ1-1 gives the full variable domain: DAMVIQNPRYQVTQFGKPVTLSCSQTLNHNVMYWYQQKSSQAPKLLFHYYDKDFNNEADTPDNFQSRRPNTSFCFLDIRSPGLGDTAMYLCATSRDPGWVGAEAFFGQGTRLTVV.

CDR3 region: CASSLGTAETQYF. The DNA for the CDR3 is TGTGCCAGCAGCTTAGGGACAGCAGAGACCCAGTACTTC. This rearrangement joins TRBV7-9 to TRBJ2-5; D is perhaps TRBD1 (6 bases). The V end was cut by 1 base, the J end by 4 bases, with 7 bases between. The CDR3 has 13 residues. Germline CDR1 and CDR2: SEHNR and FQNEAQ (reference sequence).

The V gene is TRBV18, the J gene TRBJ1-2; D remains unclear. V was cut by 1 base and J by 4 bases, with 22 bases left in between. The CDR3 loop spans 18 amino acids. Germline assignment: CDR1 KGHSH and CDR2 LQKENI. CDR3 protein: CASSPREDFSKLTYGYTF. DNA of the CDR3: TGTGCCAGCTCACCACGAGAGGACTTTTCTAAATTGACCTATGGCTACACCTTC.

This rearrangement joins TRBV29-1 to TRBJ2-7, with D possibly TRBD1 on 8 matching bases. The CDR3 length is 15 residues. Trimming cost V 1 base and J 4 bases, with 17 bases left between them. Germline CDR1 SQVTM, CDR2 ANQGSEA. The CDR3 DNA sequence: TGCAGCGTTGAAGTAGAACAGGGGGGGCGTTACGAGCAGTACTTC. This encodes CSVEVEQGGRYEQYF.

As DNA, the CDR3 is TGCAGCGTTGAAGAATACGGGACTAGCCCGTTCTTC. Its translation: CSVEEYGTSPFF. The V call is TRBV29-1, the J call TRBJ2-1; 9 bases line up with TRBD2. Germline values: CDR1 SQVTM, CDR2 ANQGSEA. J was trimmed by 15 bases and V by 0 bases; bases with no gene match: 6. The CDR3 has 12 residues.

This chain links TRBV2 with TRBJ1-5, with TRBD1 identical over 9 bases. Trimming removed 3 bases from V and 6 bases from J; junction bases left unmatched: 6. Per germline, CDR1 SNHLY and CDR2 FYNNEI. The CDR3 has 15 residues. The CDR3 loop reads CASSDLQGAFQPQHF. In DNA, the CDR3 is TGTGCCAGCAGTGATTTACAGGGGGCATTTCAGCCCCAGCATTTT.